This is a list of T cell receptor beta chains from one sample in a study of blood T cell repertoires in COVID-19. Data came from immunoSEQ multiplex PCR; TCRdb stores just in-frame clones and leaves some out. The top ten clones hold approximately 3.4% of a sample with 220,000 or so clones, approximately 90% of them seen once. Sequenced input: PBMCs or T cells enriched from blood (not recorded which). These receptors were collected from a woman between 18 and 29 years old in a cohort exposed to, infected with or recovered from COVID-19 (not recorded which). Each CDR3 is given with its conserved first and last residue.

V gene: TRBV6-5
J gene: TRBJ1-2
CDR3 protein: CASSQPPGQGNGYTF

V gene: TRBV30
J gene: TRBJ2-7
CDR3 protein: CAWRTLAVGEQYF

V gene: TRBV28
J gene: TRBJ1-5
CDR3 protein: CASSFGVGQPQHF

V gene: TRBV5-1
J gene: TRBJ2-3
CDR3 protein: CASRTSGGADTQYF

V gene: TRBV11-2
J gene: TRBJ1-6
CDR3 protein: CASSSDRENSPLHF

V gene: TRBV28
J gene: TRBJ2-7
CDR3 protein: CASRRGIGGEQYF

V gene: TRBV2
J gene: TRBJ1-5
CDR3 protein: CASSEWGGEQPQHF

V gene: TRBV19
J gene: TRBJ2-2
CDR3 protein: CASSIDLGQINTGELFF

V gene: TRBV6-5
J gene: TRBJ2-7
CDR3 protein: CASSYGSDRVHEQYF

V gene: TRBV9
J gene: TRBJ1-1
CDR3 protein: CASSPIYQGMGEAFF

V gene: TRBV7-8
J gene: TRBJ2-7
CDR3 protein: CASSLAGDPEQYF

V gene: TRBV27
J gene: TRBJ2-7
CDR3 protein: CASKGQLSYEQYF

V gene: TRBV10-3
J gene: TRBJ1-2
CDR3 protein: CAIDNRDYGYTF

V gene: TRBV5-1
J gene: TRBJ2-4
CDR3 protein: CASSLGLIQPMVQYF

V gene: TRBV5-1
J gene: TRBJ1-6
CDR3 protein: CASSLASGTVYNSPLHF

V gene: TRBV27
J gene: TRBJ2-2
CDR3 protein: CASSSDRRYTGELFF

V gene: TRBV9
J gene: TRBJ2-1
CDR3 protein: CASSVGVGQGRNEQFF

V gene: TRBV5-4
J gene: TRBJ2-3
CDR3 protein: CASSLDLGGKGTDTQYF

V gene: TRBV28
J gene: TRBJ1-3
CDR3 protein: CASSLSRGGTIYF

V gene: TRBV14
J gene: TRBJ1-2
CDR3 protein: CASSQRNRGSWGYTF

V gene: TRBV6-2/TRBV6-3
J gene: TRBJ2-3
CDR3 protein: CASSPSGQHLIDTQYF

V gene: TRBV12-5
J gene: TRBJ1-5
CDR3 protein: CASGPTGDPQAQHF

V gene: TRBV3-1/TRBV3-2
J gene: TRBJ1-3
CDR3 protein: CASSHKTGWNTIYF

V gene: TRBV2
J gene: TRBJ1-1
CDR3 protein: CASESASGIGTEAFF

V gene: TRBV7-3
J gene: TRBJ1-1
CDR3 protein: CASSPSGQGEAFF

V gene: TRBV3-1/TRBV3-2
J gene: TRBJ2-7
CDR3 protein: CASSQVTGYEQYF

V gene: TRBV23-1
J gene: TRBJ1-6
CDR3 protein: CASSPRTGMASPLHF

V gene: TRBV3-1/TRBV3-2
J gene: TRBJ1-2
CDR3 protein: CASSPQGADDYTF

V gene: TRBV29-1
J gene: TRBJ2-3
CDR3 protein: CSVGQASDTQYF